Shown below are 20 T cell receptor beta chains from a single sample sequenced in a study of identifying expanded T cells in peripheral blood. The repertoire was sequenced with immunoSEQ multiplex PCR; TCRdb's copy has only in-frame clones and lacks some. The table records around 100,000 clones, approximately 89% of them present only once. The sequencing sample was made of blood. The receptor set was obtained from a person aged 18 to 75 in good health.

The V gene is TRBV6-6, the J gene TRBJ1-2, with D unresolved. The V gene lost 6 bases and the J gene lost 2 bases, with 10 bases spanning the gap. Germline CDR1 and CDR2: MNHNY and SVGAGI (reference sequence). This CDR3 contains 13 residues. For the CDR3, the DNA is TGTGCCAGCAGCTTAGCTTTAAACTATGGCTACACCTTC. It specifies CASSLALNYGYTF.

This clone was seen just once. The chain employs TRBV9 and TRBJ1-4; no reliable D call. V was cut by 1 base and J by 8 bases, with 15 bases left in between. Germline V lookup: CDR1 SGDLS, CDR2 YYNGEE. The CDR3 contains 15 residues. The CDR3 region is CASSVMGMGGEKLFF. The CDR3 coding sequence is TGTGCCAGCAGCGTAATGGGGATGGGTGGCGAAAAACTGTTTTTT.

The chain joins TRBV5-1 to TRBJ2-1, with D hard to call. Trimming took 5 bases from V and 7 from J, leaving 22 bases between them. The germline V gene encodes CDR1 SGHRS and CDR2 YFSETQ. CDR3 size: 16 residues. The CDR3 protein is CASSYGPTPFGNEQFF. CDR3 in DNA: TGCGCCAGCAGTTACGGGCCTACTCCTTTCGGGAATGAGCAGTTCTTC.

This rearrangement joins TRBV30 to TRBJ2-2, with 9 bases fitting TRBD1. With 3 bases clipped from V and 6 bases from J, the junction kept 5 bases outside the gene matches. Germline V gene lookup returns CDR1 GTSNPN and CDR2 SVGIG (reference sequence). The CDR3 spans 14 residues. The DNA for the CDR3 is TGTGCCTGGAGACAGGGGGCTTCTTCCGGGGAGCTGTTTTTT. Its translation is CAWRQGASSGELFF.

DNA of the CDR3: TGTGCCAGCAGTGACTCCGCGGGAAGGGCCGAGACCCAGTACTTC. It encodes CASSDSAGRAETQYF. The J gene is TRBJ2-5, the V gene TRBV6-1, with D tentatively TRBD2 (6 bases). Trimming cost V 3 bases and J 5 bases, with 16 bases left between them. The CDR3 extends over 15 amino acids. Germline V gene data show CDR1 as MNHNS and CDR2 as SASEGT.

The chain is built from TRBV14 and TRBJ2-1; the D is unclear. Germline CDR1 and CDR2: SGHDN and FVKESK. The CDR3 totals 16 residues. V gave up 0 bases and J gave up 0 bases, with 9 bases separating them. CDR3 DNA: TGTGCCAGCAGCCAAGATTTGGCGAGCTCCTACAATGAGCAGTTCTTC. This codes for CASSQDLASSYNEQFF.

The CDR3 protein is CASSFRARGVGRNEQFF. CDR3 sequence (DNA): TGTGCCAGCAGCTTCCGGGCCAGGGGAGTGGGGCGCAATGAGCAGTTCTTC. The rearrangement joins TRBV5-6 to TRBJ2-1; possibly TRBD1 for D (6 bases). V lost 2 bases, J lost 6 bases, and 21 bases lay in between. The CDR3 has 17 amino acids. Germline assignment: CDR1 SGHDT and CDR2 YYEEEE.

The J gene is TRBJ2-7, the V gene TRBV28, with 11 bases matching TRBD2. The length of the CDR3 is 15 residues. Per the germline V gene, CDR1 is MDHEN and CDR2 is SYDVKM. With 4 bases clipped from V and 7 bases from J, the junction kept 9 bases outside the gene matches. CDR3 in amino acids: CASSSLAGGHREQYF. The CDR3 DNA reads TGTGCCAGCAGTTCGTTAGCGGGAGGGCATCGGGAGCAGTACTTC.

The CDR3 DNA sequence: TGTGCCAGCAGCTTAGCGGGGGGAGGCGGACACTACGAGCAGTACTTC. This sequence encodes CASSLAGGGGHYEQYF. The rearrangement joins TRBV7-9 to TRBJ2-7; D might be TRBD2 (6 bases). Trimming took off 0 bases at V and 3 bases at J, with 15 bases between the two ends. In germline, CDR1 is SEHNR, CDR2 FQNEAQ (reference sequence). The CDR3 has 16 residues.

The chain joins TRBV29-1 to TRBJ2-1; no definite D call. The CDR3 has 12 amino acids. With 7 bases removed from V and 13 bases from J, the gap between germline ends came to 20 bases. The germline V gene has CDR1 SQVTM and CDR2 ANQGSEA. CDR3 in DNA: TGCAGCGGAACAGACGGGCCAGTAGTCCAGTTCTTC. It translates to CSGTDGPVVQFF.

This clone was picked up one time. CDR3 sequence: CASSMGSGPLNTEAFF. The CDR3 nucleotides read TGTGCCAGTAGTATGGGGTCAGGGCCCTTGAACACTGAAGCTTTCTTT. The chain combines TRBV19 with TRBJ1-1; possible D gene TRBD1, 5 bases. This CDR3 has 16 amino acids. Germline values: CDR1 LNHDA, CDR2 SQIVND (reference sequence). V shed 3 bases and J shed 0 bases, with 14 bases lying between them.

In this sample, this clone turned up a few times. V and J are TRBV25-1 and TRBJ1-1; TRBD1 is a possible D gene (6 bases). V was pared by 3 bases and J by 3 bases, with 14 bases between. The V gene's germline CDR1 is MGHDK and CDR2 SYGVNS. The CDR3 sequence is 15 residues long. The CDR3 DNA sequence: TGTGCCAGCAGTGACCCCTCGGGGGGCTACACTGAAGCTTTCTTT. The encoded protein is CASSDPSGGYTEAFF.

The chain employs TRBV6-4 and TRBJ1-1, with D unresolved. V was pared by 6 bases and J by 3 bases, with 11 bases between. There are 13 residues in the CDR3. Germline CDR1 and CDR2: MRHNA and SNTAGT. The chain's CDR3 is CASSLNLDTEAFF. DNA for the CDR3: TGTGCCAGCAGCCTTAATCTAGACACTGAAGCTTTCTTT.

A remark on this clone: Other DNA sequences within the sample encode an identical CDR3. This chain connects TRBV5-1 to TRBJ1-4; 7 bases match TRBD1. This CDR3 has 16 amino acids. Germline CDR1 and CDR2: SGHRS and YFSETQ. V shed 3 bases and J 0 bases; nucleotides not matched to a gene: 5. The CDR3 DNA sequence: TGCGCCAGCAGCTCTGGGACAGTCGCAACTAATGAAAAACTGTTTTTT. This encodes CASSSGTVATNEKLFF. Full variable domain (rest looked up from reference TRBV5-1 and TRBJ1-4): KAGVTQTPRYLIKTRGQQVTLSCSPISGHRSVSWYQQTPGQGLQFLFEYFSETQRNKGNFPGRFSGRQFSNSRSEMNVSTLELGDSALYLCASSSGTVATNEKLFFGSGTQLSVL.

This rearrangement joins TRBV9 to TRBJ2-1, with D perhaps assigned TRBD1 or TRBD2 (6 bases each). Germline CDR1 and CDR2: SGDLS and YYNGEE. This CDR3 region has 16 residues. Trimming shortened V by 0 bases and J by 2 bases, and 12 bases separated the two germline ends. The CDR3 DNA sequence: TGTGCCAGCAGCGTAGATGGGGGGCTAGCCTACAATGAGCAGTTCTTC. This codes for CASSVDGGLAYNEQFF. The whole variable domain, filled in from reference TRBV9 and TRBJ2-1, reads DSGVTQTPKHLITATGQRVTLRCSPRSGDLSVYWYQQSLDQGLQFLIQYYNGEERAKGNILERFSAQQFPDLHSELNLSSLELGDSALYFCASSVDGGLAYNEQFFGPGTRLTVL.

Written as DNA, the CDR3 is TGCAGCGTTGAGTCCATGACAGTTCCTGAAGCTTTCTTT. Translated: CSVESMTVPEAFF. V is TRBV29-1 and J is TRBJ1-1, with a tentative D call TRBD1 (5 bases). V was cut by 3 bases and J by 6 bases, with 14 bases left in between. Germline V gene data show CDR1 as SQVTM and CDR2 as ANQGSEA. The CDR3 totals 13 residues. Supplemented by reference TRBV29-1 and TRBJ1-1, the full variable domain reads SAVISQKPSRDICQRGTSLTIQCQVDSQVTMMFWYRQQPGQSLTLIATANQGSEATYESGFVIDKFPISRPNLTFSTLTVSNMSPEDSSIYLCSVESMTVPEAFFGQGTRLTVV.

The V call is TRBV5-1, the J call TRBJ2-3; maybe TRBD1 (6 bases). The V end was cut by 0 bases, the J end by 2 bases, with 13 bases between. The CDR3 sequence is 16 residues long. The germline gives CDR1 SGHRS, CDR2 YFSETQ. The CDR3 is CASSLDPTGSTDTQYF. The CDR3, as DNA: TGCGCCAGCAGCTTGGATCCGACAGGCTCCACAGATACGCAGTATTTT.

The table lists this clone with a count of one. The genes are TRBV27 and TRBJ1-5; D is undetermined. The CDR3 sequence is 16 residues long. With 7 bases removed from V and 2 bases from J, the gap between germline ends came to 18 bases. Germline assignment: CDR1 MNHEY and CDR2 SMNVEV (reference sequence). The CDR3 nucleotides are TGTGCCAGCACCCCATCCGGGGTGGGAGGCAATCAGCCCCAGCATTTT. This codes for CASTPSGVGGNQPQHF.

This chain links TRBV29-1 with TRBJ1-1; 11 bases agree with TRBD1. CDR1 SQVTM and CDR2 ANQGSEA come from the germline V gene. V lost 3 bases and J lost 2; bases outside the gene matches: 5. This CDR3 is built from 15 residues. The CDR3 nucleotides are TGCAGCGTTGAGTACAGGACAGGGGGCAACACTGAAGCTTTCTTT. Protein sequence: CSVEYRTGGNTEAFF.

This clone was counted a single time. This sequence joins TRBV28 and TRBJ1-2, with D perhaps TRBD1 (5 bases). The CDR3 is 12 amino acids. Germline V gene sequence: CDR1 MDHEN, CDR2 SYDVKM. V shed 4 bases and J shed 2 bases, with 5 bases lying between them. The CDR3 region is CASSSGNYGYTF. The CDR3 DNA follows: TGTGCCAGCAGTTCAGGGAACTATGGCTACACCTTC.